The entry below gives a single T cell receptor (beta chain) sequence along with its context. Original handling: Estimation of nucleated cell counts relied on the amplification of reference gene primers. Sequencing was performed with immunoSEQ multiplex PCR; in TCRdb, only in-frame clones are kept and a portion is missing. That table supplies the V and J calls and clone size; D and trimming were determined from the DNA. The sample shows some 200,000 clones, approximately 84% of them seen only once. This record comes from a study of blood T cell repertoires in COVID-19. Study details: Researchers got acute and convalescent COVID-19 samples from the United States, Italy and Spain.

V lost 5 bases, J lost 3 bases, and 18 bases lay in between. The germline V gene has CDR1 SGHTS and CDR2 YDEGEE. The length of the CDR3 is 17 residues. The sample taken for sequencing was peripheral blood. V usage is TRBV5-8 and J usage is TRBJ1-6; D might be TRBD1 (6 bases). The sequence was collected from a woman in her fifties or sixties with acute or convalescent COVID-19. DNA of the CDR3: TGTGCCAGCAGTCCTACCCGGGACAATTTCTATAATTCACCCCTCCACTTT. Translated, it gives CASSPTRDNFYNSPLHF.